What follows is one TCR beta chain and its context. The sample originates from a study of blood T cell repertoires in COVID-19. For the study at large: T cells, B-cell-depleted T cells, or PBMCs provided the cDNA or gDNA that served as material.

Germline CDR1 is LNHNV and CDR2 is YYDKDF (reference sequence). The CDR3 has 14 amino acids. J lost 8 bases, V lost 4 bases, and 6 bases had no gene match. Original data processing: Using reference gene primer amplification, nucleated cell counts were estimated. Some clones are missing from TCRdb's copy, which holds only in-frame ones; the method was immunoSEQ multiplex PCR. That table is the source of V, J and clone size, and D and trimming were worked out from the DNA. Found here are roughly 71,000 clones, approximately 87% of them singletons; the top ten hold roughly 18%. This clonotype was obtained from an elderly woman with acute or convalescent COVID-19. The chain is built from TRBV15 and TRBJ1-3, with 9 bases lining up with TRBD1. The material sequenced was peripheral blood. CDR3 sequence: CATSTGTGKDTIYF. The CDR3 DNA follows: TGTGCCACCAGCACTGGGACAGGGAAGGACACCATATATTTT.